This T cell receptor (beta chain) was recorded in a study of cytomegalovirus exposure and HLA in healthy donors. PCR amplification relied on 60 Vbeta primers (plus 13 Jbeta primers). Clones were read by immunoSEQ multiplex PCR, and TCRdb kept only the in-frame ones, dropping some. There are 100,000 to 150,000 clones in the sample; roughly 66% occur only once, and less than 2% lies in the top ten. CDR3 size: 14 residues. CDR1 and CDR2 (germline): SEHNR, FQNEAQ (reference sequence). Trimming removed 1 base from V and 4 bases from J, with 7 bases in between. The receptor was derived from a man younger than 30 in good health and CMV-seronegative. This rearrangement joins TRBV7-9 to TRBJ1-4; D not resolved. The specimen sequenced was PBMCs. The DNA for the CDR3 is TGTGCCAGCAGCTTAGACAGCAGTAATGAAAAACTGTTTTTT. Translation: CASSLDSSNEKLFF.